The 15 T cell receptor beta chains reported below all come from one sample, sequenced in a study of blood T cell repertoires in COVID-19. TCRdb's copy holds only in-frame clones and misses some; the assay was immunoSEQ multiplex PCR. The data show tens of thousands of clones, 65% to 80% seen once. The sample comprised peripheral blood. The receptors were sampled from a man between 60 and 75 years old with acute or convalescent COVID-19.

V and J are TRBV11-2 and TRBJ2-1; 8 nucleotides line up with TRBD2. CDR3 length: 14 residues. With V trimmed by 3 bases and J by 7 bases, 5 bases remained unmatched. CDR1 is SGHAT and CDR2 is FQNNGV in the germline V gene. The DNA of the CDR3 is TGTGCCAGCAGCTTTAGCGGGAATCGGAATGAGCAGTTCTTC. Its translation is CASSFSGNRNEQFF.

The chain is built from TRBV5-1 and TRBJ1-2; no clear D. Between the trimmed V and J ends, which lost 0 bases and 8 bases, there was a span of 11 bases. There are 13 residues in the CDR3. Per germline, CDR1 SGHRS and CDR2 YFSETQ. In DNA, the CDR3 is TGCGCCAGCAGCTTGGGATGGGGAGGAGGCTACACCTTC. Translation gives CASSLGWGGGYTF.

The chain joins TRBV7-2 to TRBJ2-7; TRBD2 agrees at 7 bases. V lost 0 bases to trimming and J lost 0 bases; unmatched junction nucleotides: 2. This CDR3 region has 15 residues. Looked up from germline, CDR1 is SGHTA and CDR2 is FQGNSA. The CDR3 region is CASSLAASGSYEQYF. Written as DNA, the CDR3 is TGTGCCAGCAGCTTAGCGGCTAGCGGCTCCTACGAGCAGTACTTC.

V gene TRBV11-2 combines with J gene TRBJ2-7; D gene uncertain. The CDR3 runs 12 residues. Trimming removed 0 bases at V and 6 bases at J, with 6 bases between. Per germline, CDR1 SGHAT and CDR2 FQNNGV. CDR3 nucleotide sequence: TGTGCCAGCAGCTTAGAGGGCAGCGAGCAGTACTTC. This gives the protein CASSLEGSEQYF.

The chain combines TRBV5-4 with TRBJ1-2; tentative D call: TRBD1 (6 bases). The CDR3 length is 14 residues. Germline-derived CDR1 and CDR2 are SGHNT and YYREEE (reference sequence). Deletions cut 3 bases from V and 5 bases from J, with 14 bases between. The CDR3 sequence: CASSSGQTDYGYTF. CDR3 sequence (DNA): TGTGCCAGCAGCTCCGGACAGACTGATTATGGCTACACCTTC.

This rearrangement joins TRBV25-1 to TRBJ2-2; tentatively, D is TRBD2 (5 bases). The CDR3 covers 13 residues. V lost 8 bases and J lost 1, with 8 bases in between. From germline, CDR1 is MGHDK and CDR2 SYGVNS. DNA of the CDR3: TGTGCCAGCGGAGGACGGAACACCGGGGAGCTGTTTTTT. This codes for CASGGRNTGELFF.

J is TRBJ1-5 and V is TRBV6-6; no firm D call. Germline loops: CDR1 MNHNY, CDR2 SVGAGI (reference sequence). The CDR3 contains 15 residues. The germline V and J ends were trimmed by 0 bases and 6 bases, with 12 bases remaining between them. The CDR3 region is CASSYSSGPGQPQHF. The CDR3 nucleotides read TGTGCCAGCAGTTACTCAAGCGGCCCGGGTCAGCCCCAGCATTTT.

J is TRBJ2-3 and V is TRBV12-3 or TRBV12-4; no definite D call. This CDR3 is built from 11 residues. Trimming pared 7 bases from V and 3 bases from J, leaving 5 bases between. CDR3 DNA: TGTGCCAGCACCCGTACAGATACGCAGTATTTT. The encoded protein is CASTRTDTQYF.

This chain connects TRBV7-3 to TRBJ2-5; tentatively, D is TRBD1 (5 bases). The germline V and J ends were trimmed by 3 bases and 5 bases, with 10 bases remaining between them. Per the germline V gene, CDR1 is SGHTA and CDR2 is FQGTGA. The CDR3 runs to 13 residues. For the CDR3, the DNA is TGTGCCAGCAGCTTCCAGGGTGGGGAGACCCAGTACTTC. Amino acids: CASSFQGGETQYF. The whole variable domain, filled in from reference TRBV7-3 and TRBJ2-5, reads GAGVSQTPSNKVTEKGKYVELRCDPISGHTALYWYRQSLGQGPEFLIYFQGTGAADDSGLPNDRFFAVRPEGSVSTLKIQRTERGDSAVYLCASSFQGGETQYFGPGTRLLVL.

The chain links TRBV7-2 to TRBJ2-2, with D possibly TRBD2 on 6 matching bases. The CDR3 totals 17 residues. V lost 1 base, J lost 4 bases, and 16 bases lay in between. The V gene's germline CDR1 is SGHTA and CDR2 FQGNSA. In DNA form, the CDR3 reads TGTGCCAGCAGCTTAGAATCTGCCGAGCGGGTCACCGGGGAGCTGTTTTTT. Its translation is CASSLESAERVTGELFF.

In regard to this clone: The junction departs from germline at one end; a sequencing error may be responsible. J is TRBJ1-2 and V is TRBV7-9; possible D gene TRBD1, 5 bases. The CDR3 consists of 12 residues. CDR1 and CDR2 (germline): SEHNR, FQNEAQ (reference sequence). The CDR3: CASRLTSGTPFF. The CDR3 DNA is TGTGCCAGCAGACTTACCTCCGGGACTCCTTTCTTC.

The CDR3 DNA reads TGTGCCAGCAGCTTGGCCGGGACAGGGGACGGCTATGGCTACACCTTC. It is translated as CASSLAGTGDGYGYTF. This chain connects TRBV5-4 to TRBJ1-2, with 10 positions matching TRBD1. The CDR3 has 16 residues. The ends lost 0 bases at V and 4 bases at J; junction bases unmatched: 6. Germline V gene data show CDR1 as SGHNT and CDR2 as YYREEE (reference sequence).

The V gene is TRBV7-8, the J gene TRBJ1-6; 12 positions match TRBD1. The ends lost 1 base at V and 8 bases at J; junction bases unmatched: 0. Germline lookup yields CDR1 SGHVS and CDR2 FQNEAQ. This CDR3 region has 15 residues. The CDR3 sequence is CASSLGDRGHSPLHF. DNA of the CDR3: TGTGCCAGCAGCTTAGGGGACAGGGGGCATTCACCCCTCCACTTT.

CDR3 sequence reads: CASSQLAEQYF. The CDR3 DNA reads TGTGCCAGCTCACAGCTAGCCGAGCAGTACTTC. The chain has TRBV18 and TRBJ2-7, with TRBD2 as a possible D gene (5 bases). CDR1 and CDR2 from the germline V gene are KGHSH and LQKENI. Trimming shortened V by 4 bases and J by 6 bases, and 7 bases separated the two germline ends. The CDR3 spans 11 residues.

The chain couples TRBV7-2 to TRBJ1-5; 9 bases align to TRBD1. The CDR3 has 16 residues. Germline V gene sequence: CDR1 SGHTA, CDR2 FQGNSA. J gave up 4 bases and V 2 bases, and 6 bases lay outside the gene matches. The chain's CDR3 is CASSLIPGQGNQPQHF. The CDR3 coding sequence is TGTGCCAGCAGCTTAATCCCGGGACAGGGAAATCAGCCCCAGCATTTT.